These T cell receptor beta chains were read from a single sample in a study of vaccination and CD4 T cells after COVID-19. These receptors lack a known antigen. TCRdb ran MiXCR on the PCR reads and lists one entry per CDR3 protein. The sample gives under 20,000 distinct CDR3 sequences, roughly 47% of which show up once; roughly 13% is in the top ten. Input material: cultured CD4+ T cells from blood. The receptors come from a human donor with COVID-19. CDR3s include the opening cysteine and the closing phenylalanine or tryptophan. Each record gives: D gene, clone size, J gene, V gene, CDR3 DNA, CDR3 protein. The D gene is left open where the match is weak. Clone size, where shown, is once, few, many, or a class for clones that have expanded.

>TRBD2|NA|TRBJ2-5|TRBV10-3
TGTGCCATCAGTGAAGCGGGGAATCGGGGGGCCCAGTACTTC
CAISEAGNRGAQYF
>NA|once|TRBJ2-1|TRBV7-3
TGTGCCAGCAGCTTAACGAGTATGCACAATGAGCAGTTCTTC
CASSLTSMHNEQFF
>NA|NA|TRBJ1-3|TRBV2
TGTGCCAGCAGTGAAGTCCTAGGGGCCGGGACTCTCATTAGCTCTGGAAACACCATATATTTT
CASSEVLGAGTLISSGNTIYF
>NA|few|TRBJ1-3|TRBV19
TGTGCCAGTACGTCCAGGCCTGGGGGAAACACCATATATTTT
CASTSRPGGNTIYF
>NA|NA|TRBJ2-1|TRBV6-5
TGTGCCAGCAGTTACAGATCTACGACAGGCCTGACTGAGCAGTTCTTC
CASSYRSTTGLTEQFF
>NA|large|TRBJ1-2|TRBV5-1
TGCGCCAGCAGCTTGGCCCCGGGAAAGGAAAATGGCTACACCTTC
CASSLAPGKENGYTF
>TRBD2|NA|TRBJ2-4|TRBV19
TGTGCCAGTAGCCCTAGCGGGGGGGCTTCTAACGCCAAAAACATTCAGTACTTC
CASSPSGGASNAKNIQYF
>NA|NA|TRBJ1-1|TRBV12-3/TRBV12-4
TGTGCCAGCAGTTTAAGAGGGATTGACACTGAAGCTTTCTTT
CASSLRGIDTEAFF
>NA|NA|TRBJ2-7|TRBV11-2
TGTGCCAGCAGCTCCTACGAGCAGTACTTC
CASSSYEQYF
>NA|few|TRBJ2-5|TRBV29-1
TGCAGCGTTGAATATCCAGGTATTGAGACCCAGTACTTC
CSVEYPGIETQYF
>TRBD1|NA|TRBJ1-1|TRBV27
TGTGCCAGCAGTATCCCGGGCAGGGGGAAAGGTAACACTGAAGCTTTCTTT
CASSIPGRGKGNTEAFF
>TRBD1|few|TRBJ1-2|TRBV20-1
TGCAGTGCTAGAGTATTGGCAGGGGGCAATGGCTACACCTTC
CSARVLAGGNGYTF
>NA|NA|TRBJ1-1|TRBV19
TGTGCCACCAAAAGGGGGTCGGAGACTGAAGCTTTCTTT
CATKRGSETEAFF
>NA|few|TRBJ1-2|TRBV20-1
TGCAGTGCTAGAGCTGGAGACAAGCATGGCTACACCTTC
CSARAGDKHGYTF
>NA|NA|TRBJ2-5|TRBV12-3/TRBV12-4
TGTGCCAGCAGTAGCTCCGGGACCGGCGGGACCCAGTACTTC
CASSSSGTGGTQYF
>NA|NA|TRBJ1-2|TRBV5-5
TGTGCCAGCAGCTTGGGGGGGGATATCTATGGCTACACCTTC
CASSLGGDIYGYTF
>NA|NA|TRBJ1-5|TRBV18
TGTGCCAGCTCACCACTTGCAGGCTATCAGCCCCAGCATTTT
CASSPLAGYQPQHF
>TRBD2|NA|TRBJ2-2|TRBV29-1
TGCAGCGCCCGGACTAGCGGGGGGGGCACCGGGGAGCTGTTTTTT
CSARTSGGGTGELFF
>TRBD2|NA|TRBJ2-4|TRBV7-2
TGTGCCAGCAGCCTACGGACTAGCGGGGATAAAAACATTCAGTACTTC
CASSLRTSGDKNIQYF
>TRBD1|few|TRBJ2-6|TRBV30
TGTGCCTGGATCCGGGACAGGTCTCGCTCTGGGGCCAACGTCCTGACTTTC
CAWIRDRSRSGANVLTF
>NA|NA|TRBJ1-2|TRBV10-3
TGTGCCATCAGTGCTGCGGATGGGGCTAACTATGGCTACACCTTC
CAISAADGANYGYTF
>NA|few|TRBJ2-2|TRBV7-9
TGTGCCAGCAGCTTAGGTGGGGAAAACACCGGGGAGCTGTTTTTT
CASSLGGENTGELFF
>NA|NA|TRBJ1-2|TRBV7-2
TGTGCCAGCAGCTTGAGACCCGCGACGGTCTATGGCTACACCTTC
CASSLRPATVYGYTF
>TRBD2|NA|TRBJ2-5|TRBV7-8
TGTGCCAGCAGCTTTTCTACCGGACTAGCGGGGGGGCTGGGGAGAGAGACCCAGTACTTC
CASSFSTGLAGGLGRETQYF